The 23 T cell receptor beta chains in this list originate from one sample, sequenced in a study of patients and donors after allogeneic stem cell transplantation. TCRdb reprocessed the RT-PCR reads with MiXCR, giving one entry per CDR3 protein. The data contain around 150,000 distinct CDR3 sequences, about a third of them singletons. The sequencing input was blood, either unsorted or a sorted T cell fraction (not recorded which). The receptor source for this set is a human donor who was either an allogeneic HSCT recipient or a stem cell or donor lymphocyte infusion donor (not recorded which). It is not recorded whose cells these are; they may come from a transplant donor.

This clonotype was found once. The rearrangement joins TRBV4-3 to TRBJ1-6, with 9 bases identical to TRBD1. This CDR3 spans 15 amino acids. Germline lookup yields CDR1 LGHNA and CDR2 YSLEER. The trim removed 0 bases at V and 10 bases at J, leaving 4 bases unmatched. CDR3 sequence (DNA): TGCGCCAGCAGCCAAGATGGGACAGGGTGGTCACCCCTCCACTTT. Protein product: CASSQDGTGWSPLHF.

J is TRBJ2-1 and V is TRBV27, with 8 positions matching TRBD1. The CDR3 contains 16 residues. Germline assignment: CDR1 MNHEY and CDR2 SMNVEV (reference sequence). J lost 0 bases, V lost 5 bases, and 6 bases had no gene match. DNA for the CDR3: TGTGCCAGCAGTCCCTTGGACAGGGTCTCCTACAATGAGCAGTTCTTC. Residues: CASSPLDRVSYNEQFF.

The rearrangement uses TRBV14 and TRBJ2-5; D is ambiguous. Germline CDR1 is SGHDN and CDR2 is FVKESK. This CDR3 has 14 residues. With 1 base removed from V and 2 bases from J, the gap between germline ends came to 8 bases. The chain's CDR3 is CASSQGQPQETQYF. As DNA, the CDR3 is TGTGCCAGCAGCCAAGGGCAGCCTCAAGAGACCCAGTACTTC.

This clonotype has a count of ten or more. The gene calls are TRBV9 and TRBJ1-1, with 11 bases lining up with TRBD1. From germline, CDR1 is SGDLS and CDR2 YYNGEE. The CDR3 is 16 amino acids. Trimming cost V 4 bases and J 4 bases; bases outside gene matches: 9. CDR3 sequence reads: CASSPGQGARGTEAFF. CDR3 bases: TGTGCCAGCAGCCCTGGACAGGGGGCCCGGGGCACTGAAGCTTTCTTT.

This clonotype was counted between two and nine times. A read error may produce the germline difference seen at one junction end. The gene calls are TRBV20-1 and TRBJ1-1; D is perhaps TRBD1 (6 bases). The CDR3 spans 14 residues. CDR1 and CDR2 (germline): DFQATT, SNEGSKA (reference sequence). This CDR3 is CSARAAQGHTEAFF. CDR3 in DNA: TGCAGTGCAAGAGCGGCTCAGGGGCACACTGAAGCTTTCTTT.

The table lists this clonotype with a few counts. The V and J genes are TRBV5-6 and TRBJ1-1; D gene unclear. V dropped 0 bases and J dropped 2 bases, with 11 bases sitting between them. This CDR3 spans 15 amino acids. CDR1 SGHDT and CDR2 YYEEEE come from the germline V gene. The CDR3 spells CASSLAAARNTEAFF. CDR3 coding DNA: TGTGCCAGCAGCTTGGCCGCAGCGAGAAACACTGAAGCTTTCTTT.

This clonotype has at least ten counts. The V call is TRBV3-1, the J call TRBJ1-5, with D possibly TRBD1 on 5 matching bases. Per germline, CDR1 LGHDT and CDR2 YNNKEL (reference sequence). This CDR3 is 15 amino acids long. Trimming shortened V by 4 bases and J by 4 bases, and 14 bases separated the two germline ends. CDR3: CASSLAPGPNQPQHF. The CDR3 coding sequence is TGTGCCAGCAGCCTGGCCCCGGGGCCGAATCAGCCCCAGCATTTT.

The gene calls are TRBV6-2 or TRBV6-3 and TRBJ1-5; TRBD1 matches at 10 bases. Germline CDR1 is MNHEY and CDR2 is SVGEGT. With 2 bases clipped from V and 5 bases from J, the junction kept 12 bases outside the gene matches. This CDR3 comprises 18 residues. The CDR3 sequence: CASSYRDRGSVWDQPQHF. DNA for the CDR3: TGTGCCAGCAGTTACCGGGACAGGGGAAGCGTCTGGGATCAGCCCCAGCATTTT.

The V call is TRBV12-5, the J call TRBJ2-2; no reliable D call. The length of the CDR3 is 12 residues. CDR1 and CDR2 (germline): LGHNT, FRNRAP. V was cut by 7 bases and J by 3 bases, with 6 bases left in between. The CDR3 loop is CASALYTGELFF. CDR3 DNA sequence: TGTGCTAGTGCCTTATACACCGGGGAGCTGTTTTTT.

The V and J genes are TRBV5-1 and TRBJ1-5; D might be TRBD1 (6 bases). The CDR3 totals 13 residues. Per the germline V gene, CDR1 is SGHRS and CDR2 is YFSETQ. V lost 4 bases and J 7 bases, leaving 12 bases between the germline ends. The CDR3 sequence: CASSQQGDQPQHF. In nucleotides, the CDR3 is TGCGCCAGCAGCCAACAGGGCGACCAGCCCCAGCATTTT.

This chain joins TRBV9 and TRBJ1-4; possible D gene TRBD1, 5 bases. V was clipped by 4 bases and J by 4 bases, with 11 bases between them. In germline, CDR1 is SGDLS, CDR2 YYNGEE. This CDR3 has 14 residues. The CDR3: CASSSAGINEKLFF. DNA of the CDR3: TGTGCCAGCAGCTCCGCAGGGATTAATGAAAAACTGTTTTTT.

This clonotype has only a few counts. This rearrangement joins TRBV7-8 to TRBJ1-4; D uncertain. V was trimmed by 2 bases and J by 5 bases, leaving 18 bases between them. The CDR3 loop spans 17 amino acids. Germline loops: CDR1 SGHVS, CDR2 FQNEAQ. The DNA for the CDR3 is TGTGCCAGCAGCTTATCTCGGGGAGGCAGGAGGAATGAAAAACTGTTTTTT. Protein: CASSLSRGGRRNEKLFF.

The V call is TRBV20-1, the J call TRBJ2-4, with 7 bases that match TRBD1. The germline CDR1 and CDR2 sequences are DFQATT and SNEGSKA (reference sequence). The CDR3 sequence is 13 residues long. V was clipped by 5 bases and J by 10 bases; unmatched bases: 11. Here the CDR3 reads CSARYGQDRIQYF. The CDR3 DNA sequence: TGCAGTGCTCGTTACGGACAGGACCGGATTCAGTACTTC.

The V and J genes are TRBV27 and TRBJ2-5; D possibly matches TRBD1 or TRBD2 (5 bases each). The CDR3 totals 14 residues. V dropped 5 bases and J dropped 3 bases, with 13 bases sitting between them. CDR1 is MNHEY, CDR2 SMNVEV, per germline (reference sequence). The CDR3 nucleotides read TGTGCCAGCAGTGGTGGACTGGGGGAAGAGACCCAGTACTTC. It encodes CASSGGLGEETQYF.

This clonotype was counted many times. The chain joins TRBV20-1 to TRBJ1-1; TRBD1 matches 8 bases. The CDR3 length is 14 residues. Germline V gives CDR1 DFQATT, CDR2 SNEGSKA (reference sequence). J lost 0 bases, V lost 5 bases, and 5 bases had no gene match. CDR3 in amino acids: CSARTGRLNTEAFF. The CDR3 DNA sequence: TGCAGTGCTCGGACAGGGAGGTTGAACACTGAAGCTTTCTTT.

The chain couples TRBV28 to TRBJ2-2; D is ambiguous. This CDR3 is 11 amino acids long. Trimming removed 6 bases from V and 6 bases from J, with 5 bases in between. Germline values: CDR1 MDHEN, CDR2 SYDVKM. The CDR3 here is CASRVAGELFF. CDR3 coding DNA: TGTGCCAGCAGGGTTGCCGGGGAGCTGTTTTTT. Full variable domain (missing parts from reference TRBV28 and TRBJ2-2): DVKVTQSSRYLVKRTGEKVFLECVQDMDHENMFWYRQDPGLGLRLIYFSYDVKMKEKGDIPEGYSVSREKKERFSLILESASTNQTSMYLCASRVAGELFFGEGSRLTVL.

V is TRBV5-1 and J is TRBJ1-4, with D uncertain. The germline V gene has CDR1 SGHRS and CDR2 YFSETQ. The CDR3 has 15 residues. The V gene lost 6 bases and the J gene lost 7 bases, with 19 bases spanning the gap. The CDR3 is CASNTEGREGEKLFF. The CDR3 DNA sequence: TGCGCCAGCAACACGGAGGGAAGGGAAGGTGAAAAACTGTTTTTT.

The chain links TRBV12-3 or TRBV12-4 to TRBJ1-2; D may be TRBD1 (6 bases). V gave up 7 bases and J gave up 2 bases, with 14 bases separating them. CDR3 size: 14 residues. CDR3 DNA: TGTGCCAGCACCCCGGGGGGCCTGAACTATGGCTACACCTTC. This gives the protein CASTPGGLNYGYTF.

The V call is TRBV4-1, the J call TRBJ2-3; possible D gene TRBD1, 6 bases. The CDR3 contains 14 residues. V lost 3 bases and J lost 2, with 9 bases in between. Looked up from germline, CDR1 is MGHRA and CDR2 is YSYEKL. The CDR3 here is CASSHGDNTDTQYF. CDR3 nucleotide sequence: TGCGCCAGCAGCCATGGGGACAACACAGATACGCAGTATTTT.

The CDR3 spells CASTPPRLRSPYGYTF. As DNA, the CDR3 is TGTGCCAGCACCCCCCCGAGACTTCGATCCCCCTATGGCTACACCTTC. V is TRBV28 and J is TRBJ1-2; D ambiguous. V was pared by 7 bases and J by 4 bases, with 22 bases between. Germline V lookup: CDR1 MDHEN, CDR2 SYDVKM. This CDR3 region has 16 residues.

The chain uses TRBV12-3 or TRBV12-4 and TRBJ1-2; D remains ambiguous. There are 14 residues in the CDR3. V gave up 6 bases and J gave up 7 bases, with 18 bases separating them. This chain's CDR3 is CASSPGLLVGGYTF. The DNA of the CDR3 is TGTGCCAGCAGCCCCGGGCTCCTAGTTGGTGGCTACACCTTC.

This chain joins TRBV12-3 or TRBV12-4 and TRBJ2-1; D is undetermined. The CDR3 is 12 amino acids. Trimming stripped 3 bases from V and 10 bases from J, with 10 bases between. CDR3 nucleotide sequence: TGTGCCAGCAGTTTCCTTCGAAGGGAGCAGTTCTTC. Protein sequence: CASSFLRREQFF.

This clonotype was detected a few times. The chain links TRBV2 to TRBJ1-4, with D unclear. The V gene's germline CDR1 is SNHLY and CDR2 FYNNEI. Trimming stripped 1 base from V and 8 bases from J, with 5 bases between. The CDR3 is 12 residues long. The CDR3 sequence: CASSEVGEKLFF. DNA for the CDR3: TGTGCCAGCAGTGAAGTGGGGGAAAAACTGTTTTTT.